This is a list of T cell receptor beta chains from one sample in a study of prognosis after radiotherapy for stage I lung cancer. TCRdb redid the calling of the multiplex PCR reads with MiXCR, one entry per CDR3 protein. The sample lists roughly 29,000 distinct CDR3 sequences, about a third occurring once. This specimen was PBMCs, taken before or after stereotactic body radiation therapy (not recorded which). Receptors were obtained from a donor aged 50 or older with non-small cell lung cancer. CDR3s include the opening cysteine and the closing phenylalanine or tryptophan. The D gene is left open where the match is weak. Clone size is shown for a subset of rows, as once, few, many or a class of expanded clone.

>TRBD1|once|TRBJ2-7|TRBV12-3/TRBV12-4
CASGLSDRDEQYF
TGTGCCAGCGGTTTATCGGACAGGGACGAGCAGTACTTC
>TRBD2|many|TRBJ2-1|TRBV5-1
CASKTSGGYNEQFF
TGCGCCAGCAAGACTAGCGGGGGTTACAATGAGCAGTTCTTC
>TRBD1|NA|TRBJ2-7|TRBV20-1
CSARTGTAAYEQYF
TGCAGTGCTAGAACCGGGACAGCAGCCTACGAGCAGTACTTC
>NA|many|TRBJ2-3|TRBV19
CASSIGWGSTDTQYF
TGTGCCAGTAGTATAGGGTGGGGTAGCACAGATACGCAGTATTTT
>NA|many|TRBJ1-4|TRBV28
CASTPAGGFFEKLFF
TGTGCCAGCACCCCCGCGGGGGGCTTTTTCGAGAAACTGTTTTTT
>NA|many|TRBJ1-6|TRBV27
CASSQGQNNNSPLHF
TGTGCCAGCAGCCAAGGACAGAACAATAATTCACCCCTCCACTTT
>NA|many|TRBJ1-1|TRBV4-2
CASSQDGSGTEAFF
TGTGCCAGCAGCCAAGATGGGTCAGGGACTGAAGCTTTCTTT
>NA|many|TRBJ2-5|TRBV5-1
CASSLAAKGQETQYF
TGCGCCAGCAGCTTGGCAGCTAAGGGCCAAGAGACCCAGTACTTC
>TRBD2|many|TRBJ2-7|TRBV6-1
CASSSGTSTYEQYF
TGTGCCAGCAGCTCCGGGACTAGTACCTACGAGCAGTACTTC
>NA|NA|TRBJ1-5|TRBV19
CASSIGANQPQHF
TGTGCCAGTAGTATAGGGGCGAATCAGCCCCAGCATTTT
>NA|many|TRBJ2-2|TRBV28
CASSPSFLGELFF
TGTGCCAGCAGCCCATCCTTCCTCGGGGAGCTGTTTTTT
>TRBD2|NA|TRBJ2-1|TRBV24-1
CATSDPRAGTSVSRGYNEQFF
TGTGCCACCAGTGACCCCAGGGCCGGGACTAGCGTCTCAAGGGGTTACAATGAGCAGTTCTTC
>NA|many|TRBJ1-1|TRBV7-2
CASNQGQNTEAFF
TGTGCCAGCAACCAGGGACAGAACACTGAAGCTTTCTTT
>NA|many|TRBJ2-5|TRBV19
CASSIGGFQETQYF
TGTGCCAGTAGTATCGGGGGATTCCAAGAGACCCAGTACTTC
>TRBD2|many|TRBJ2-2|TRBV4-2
CASSPLAGIITGELFF
TGTGCCAGCAGCCCTCTAGCGGGAATTATCACCGGGGAGCTGTTTTTT